Sequencing of this T cell receptor (beta chain) was carried out in a study of CD8 T cells in Susac syndrome. Study-wide findings and caveats: In Susac syndrome, CD8+ expansion was highest in TEMRA and active disease. Some 17 Susac-specific public clones were found in total CD8+ repertoires and five in CD8+ TEMRA repertoires.

The RNA input was 0.5 to 1 ug, and it was reverse transcribed with random hexamers. Via MiXCR, TCRdb re-called the immunoSEQ multiplex PCR reads, giving one row per CDR3 protein. The profile shows approximately 190,000 distinct CDR3 sequences, more than 85% of them singletons. Through negative isolation, CD4+ and CD8+ T cells were obtained, while TEMRA cells were enriched using FACS. A word on this clonotype: Its target is not known.

V lost 3 bases and J 2 bases, leaving 31 bases between the germline ends. CDR1 and CDR2 (germline): SNHLY, FYNNEI. This CDR3 is built from 22 residues. This receptor was identified in a human donor with Susac syndrome. The rearrangement joins TRBV2 to TRBJ2-2, with D possibly TRBD1 on 6 matching bases. The sequencing sample was made of CD8+ T cells from PBMCs. CDR3 nucleotide sequence: TGTGCCAGCAGTGATACACGCCCCGGACAGCCAACCCTCGGAATTAACACCGGGGAGCTGTTTTTT. It is translated as CASSDTRPGQPTLGINTGELFF.